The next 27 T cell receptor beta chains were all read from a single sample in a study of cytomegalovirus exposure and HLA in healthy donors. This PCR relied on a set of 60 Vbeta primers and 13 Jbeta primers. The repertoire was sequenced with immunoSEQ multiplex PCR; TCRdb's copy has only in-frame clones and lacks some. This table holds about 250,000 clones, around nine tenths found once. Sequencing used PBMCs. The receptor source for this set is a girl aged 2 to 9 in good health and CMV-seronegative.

The CDR3 DNA reads as TGTGCCAGCAGTGAAGCAGGGGGTGGGGCCAACGTCCTGACTTTC. Its translation is CASSEAGGGANVLTF. V usage is TRBV6-1 and J usage is TRBJ2-6; D is perhaps TRBD1 (6 bases). V lost 0 bases to trimming and J lost 3 bases, with 6 bases between them. There are 15 residues in the CDR3. Looked up from germline, CDR1 is MNHNS and CDR2 is SASEGT.

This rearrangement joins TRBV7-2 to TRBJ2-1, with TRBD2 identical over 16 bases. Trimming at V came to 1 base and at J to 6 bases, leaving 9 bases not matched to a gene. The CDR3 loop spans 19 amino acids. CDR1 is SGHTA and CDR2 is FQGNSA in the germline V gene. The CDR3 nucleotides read TGTGCCAGCAGCTTAGTGGGACTAGCGGGAGGGCCGAAATTCAATGAGCAGTTCTTC. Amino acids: CASSLVGLAGGPKFNEQFF.

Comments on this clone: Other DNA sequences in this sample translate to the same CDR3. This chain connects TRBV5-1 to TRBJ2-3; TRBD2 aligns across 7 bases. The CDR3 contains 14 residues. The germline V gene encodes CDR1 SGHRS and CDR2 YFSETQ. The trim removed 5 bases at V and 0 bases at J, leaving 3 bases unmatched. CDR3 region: CASSSSGSTDTQYF. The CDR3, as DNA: TGCGCCAGCAGTTCTAGCGGTAGCACAGATACGCAGTATTTT.

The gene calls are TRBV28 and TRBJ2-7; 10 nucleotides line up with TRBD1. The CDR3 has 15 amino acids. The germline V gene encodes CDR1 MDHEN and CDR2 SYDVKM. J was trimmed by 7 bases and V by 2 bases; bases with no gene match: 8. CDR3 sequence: CASSLPNDRGQEQYF. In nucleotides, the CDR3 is TGTGCCAGCAGTTTACCTAACGACAGGGGGCAAGAGCAGTACTTC. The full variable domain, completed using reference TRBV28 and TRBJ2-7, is DVKVTQSSRYLVKRTGEKVFLECVQDMDHENMFWYRQDPGLGLRLIYFSYDVKMKEKGDIPEGYSVSREKKERFSLILESASTNQTSMYLCASSLPNDRGQEQYFGPGTRLTVT.

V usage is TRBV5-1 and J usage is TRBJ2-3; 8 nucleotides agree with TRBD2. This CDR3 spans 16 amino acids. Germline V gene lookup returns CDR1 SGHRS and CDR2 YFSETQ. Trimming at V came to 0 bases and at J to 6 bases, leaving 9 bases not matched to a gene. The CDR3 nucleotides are TGCGCCAGCAGCTTGGCCAATCGGGAGGGTGTTGATACGCAGTATTTT. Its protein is CASSLANREGVDTQYF.

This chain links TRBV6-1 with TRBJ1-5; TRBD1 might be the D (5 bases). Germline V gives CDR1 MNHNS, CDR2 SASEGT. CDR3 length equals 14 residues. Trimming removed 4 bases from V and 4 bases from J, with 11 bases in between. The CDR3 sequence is CASSVAGGNQPQHF. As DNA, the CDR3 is TGTGCCAGCAGTGTTGCGGGGGGGAATCAGCCCCAGCATTTT.

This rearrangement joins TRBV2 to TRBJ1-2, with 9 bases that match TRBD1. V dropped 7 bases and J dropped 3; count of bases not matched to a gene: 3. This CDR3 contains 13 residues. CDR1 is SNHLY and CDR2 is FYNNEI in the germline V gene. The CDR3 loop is CASMGQGDYGYTF. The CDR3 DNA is TGTGCCAGCATGGGACAGGGAGACTATGGCTACACCTTC.

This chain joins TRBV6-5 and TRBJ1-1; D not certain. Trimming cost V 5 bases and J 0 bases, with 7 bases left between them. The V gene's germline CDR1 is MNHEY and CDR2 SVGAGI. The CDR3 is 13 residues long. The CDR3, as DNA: TGTGCCAGCAGTCTCACAATGAACACTGAAGCTTTCTTT. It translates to CASSLTMNTEAFF.

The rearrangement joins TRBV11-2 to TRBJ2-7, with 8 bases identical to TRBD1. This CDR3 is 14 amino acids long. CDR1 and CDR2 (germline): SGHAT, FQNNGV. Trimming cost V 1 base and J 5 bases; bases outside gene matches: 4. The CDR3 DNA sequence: TGTGCCAGCAGCTTAGTCAGGGGGCGAAACGAGCAGTACTTC. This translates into CASSLVRGRNEQYF.

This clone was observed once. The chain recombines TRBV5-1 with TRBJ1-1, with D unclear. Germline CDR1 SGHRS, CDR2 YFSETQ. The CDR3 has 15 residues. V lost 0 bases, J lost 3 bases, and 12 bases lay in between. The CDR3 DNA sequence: TGCGCCAGCAGCTTGGGAGAATATGCGGACACTGAAGCTTTCTTT. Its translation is CASSLGEYADTEAFF.

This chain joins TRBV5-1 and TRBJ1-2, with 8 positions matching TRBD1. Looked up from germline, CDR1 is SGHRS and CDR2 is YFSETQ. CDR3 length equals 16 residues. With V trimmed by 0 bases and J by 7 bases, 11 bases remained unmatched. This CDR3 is CASSLGGQGAHRGYTF. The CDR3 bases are TGCGCCAGCAGCTTGGGGGGTCAGGGGGCGCATCGTGGCTACACCTTC.

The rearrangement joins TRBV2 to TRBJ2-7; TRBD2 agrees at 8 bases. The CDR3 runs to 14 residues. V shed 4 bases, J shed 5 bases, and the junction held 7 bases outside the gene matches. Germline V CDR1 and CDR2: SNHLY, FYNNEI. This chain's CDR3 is CASSGREGGDEQYF. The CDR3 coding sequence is TGTGCCAGCAGTGGTCGGGAGGGTGGAGACGAGCAGTACTTC.

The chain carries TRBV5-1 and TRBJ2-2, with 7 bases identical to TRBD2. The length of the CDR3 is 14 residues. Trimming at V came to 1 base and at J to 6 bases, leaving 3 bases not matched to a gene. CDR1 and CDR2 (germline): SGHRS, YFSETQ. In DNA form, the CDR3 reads TGCGCCAGCAGCTTGTTAGCGGGTGCCGGGGAGCTGTTTTTT. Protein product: CASSLLAGAGELFF.

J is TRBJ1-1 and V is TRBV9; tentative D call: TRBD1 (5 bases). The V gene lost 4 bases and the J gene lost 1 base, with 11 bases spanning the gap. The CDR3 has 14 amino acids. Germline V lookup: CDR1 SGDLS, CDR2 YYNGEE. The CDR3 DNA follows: TGTGCCAGCAGCCAGGCAGGGCCGAACACTGAAGCTTTCTTT. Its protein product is CASSQAGPNTEAFF.

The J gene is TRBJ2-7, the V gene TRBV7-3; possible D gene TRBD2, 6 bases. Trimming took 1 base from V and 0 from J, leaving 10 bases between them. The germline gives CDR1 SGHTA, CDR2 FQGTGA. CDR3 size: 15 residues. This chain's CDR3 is CASSLMRGPSYEQYF. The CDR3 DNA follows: TGTGCCAGCAGCTTAATGCGGGGACCCTCCTACGAGCAGTACTTC.

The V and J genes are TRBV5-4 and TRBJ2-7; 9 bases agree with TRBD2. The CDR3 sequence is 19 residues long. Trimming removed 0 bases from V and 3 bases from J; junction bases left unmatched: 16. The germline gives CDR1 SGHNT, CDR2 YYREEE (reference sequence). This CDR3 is CASSLAMSAGGPPRYEQYF. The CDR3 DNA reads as TGTGCCAGCAGCTTGGCGATGTCTGCGGGAGGGCCGCCTCGCTACGAGCAGTACTTC.

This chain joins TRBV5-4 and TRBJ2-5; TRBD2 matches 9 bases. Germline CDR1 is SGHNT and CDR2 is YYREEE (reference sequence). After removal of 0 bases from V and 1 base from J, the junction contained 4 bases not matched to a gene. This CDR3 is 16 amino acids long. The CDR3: CASSLATSGLQETQYF. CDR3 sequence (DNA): TGTGCCAGCAGCTTGGCTACTAGCGGGCTCCAAGAGACCCAGTACTTC.

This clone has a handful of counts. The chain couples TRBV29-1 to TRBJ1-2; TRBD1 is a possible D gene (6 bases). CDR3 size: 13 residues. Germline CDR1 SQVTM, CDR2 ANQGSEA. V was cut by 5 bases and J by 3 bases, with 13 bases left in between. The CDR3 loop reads CSVPLTGDYGYTF. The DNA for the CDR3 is TGCAGCGTTCCTCTGACAGGAGACTATGGCTACACCTTC.

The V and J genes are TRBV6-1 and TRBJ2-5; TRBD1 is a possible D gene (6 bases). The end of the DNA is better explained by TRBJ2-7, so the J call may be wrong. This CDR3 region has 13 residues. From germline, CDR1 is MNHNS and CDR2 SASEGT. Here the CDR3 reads CASIWDTSYEQYF. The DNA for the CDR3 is TGTGCCAGCATCTGGGACACTTCCTACGAGCAGTACTTC.

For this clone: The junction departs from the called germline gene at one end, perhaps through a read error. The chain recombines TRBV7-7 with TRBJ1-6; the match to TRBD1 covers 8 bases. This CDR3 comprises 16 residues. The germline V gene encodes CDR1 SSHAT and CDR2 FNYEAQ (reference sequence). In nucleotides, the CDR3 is TGTGCTAGCAGCGCCCGGACAGGGAGAGGAAATTCACCCCTCCACTTT. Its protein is CASSARTGRGNSPLHF.

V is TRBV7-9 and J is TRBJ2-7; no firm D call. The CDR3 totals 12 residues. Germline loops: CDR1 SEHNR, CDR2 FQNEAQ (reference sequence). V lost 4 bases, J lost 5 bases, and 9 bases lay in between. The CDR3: CASSSPIHEQYF. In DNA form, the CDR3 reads TGTGCCAGCAGCTCCCCTATCCACGAGCAGTACTTC.

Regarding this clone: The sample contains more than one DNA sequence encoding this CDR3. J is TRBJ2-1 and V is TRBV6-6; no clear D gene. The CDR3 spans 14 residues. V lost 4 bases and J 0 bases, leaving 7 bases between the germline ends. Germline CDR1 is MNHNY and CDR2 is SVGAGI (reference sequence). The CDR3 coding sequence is TGTGCCAGCAGTTCGAGGAGCTCCTACAATGAGCAGTTCTTC. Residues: CASSSRSSYNEQFF.

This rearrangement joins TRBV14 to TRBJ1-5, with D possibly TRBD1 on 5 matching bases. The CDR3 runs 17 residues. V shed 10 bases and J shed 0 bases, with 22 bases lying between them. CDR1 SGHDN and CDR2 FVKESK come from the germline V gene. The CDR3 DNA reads TGTGCCAATGAACCGGGACTCAGGATCTATAGCAATCAGCCCCAGCATTTT. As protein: CANEPGLRIYSNQPQHF.

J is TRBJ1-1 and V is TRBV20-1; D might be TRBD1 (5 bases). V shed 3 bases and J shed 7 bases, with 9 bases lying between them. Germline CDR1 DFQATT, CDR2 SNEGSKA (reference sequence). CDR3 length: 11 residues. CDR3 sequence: CSARGDFEAFF. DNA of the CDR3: TGCAGTGCTAGGGGGGACTTTGAAGCTTTCTTT.

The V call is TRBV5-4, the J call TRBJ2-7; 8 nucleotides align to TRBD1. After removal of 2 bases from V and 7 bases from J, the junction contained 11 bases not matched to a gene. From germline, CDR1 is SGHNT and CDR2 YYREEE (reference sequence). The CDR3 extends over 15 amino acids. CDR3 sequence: CASSFVQGALGEQYF. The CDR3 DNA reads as TGTGCCAGCAGCTTTGTTCAGGGGGCATTGGGGGAGCAGTACTTC.

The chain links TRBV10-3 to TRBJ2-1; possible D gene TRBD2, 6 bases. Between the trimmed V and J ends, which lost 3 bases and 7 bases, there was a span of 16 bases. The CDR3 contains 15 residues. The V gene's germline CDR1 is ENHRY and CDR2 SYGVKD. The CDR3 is CAISEGTPRGNEQFF. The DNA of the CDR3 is TGTGCCATCAGTGAAGGGACTCCGCGCGGGAATGAGCAGTTCTTC.

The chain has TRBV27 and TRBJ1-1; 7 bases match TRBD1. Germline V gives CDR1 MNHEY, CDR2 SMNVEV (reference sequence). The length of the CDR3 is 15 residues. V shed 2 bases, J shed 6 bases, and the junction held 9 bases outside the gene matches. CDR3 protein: CASSLGIGTAAEAFF. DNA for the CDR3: TGTGCCAGCAGTTTAGGGATAGGGACAGCGGCTGAAGCTTTCTTT.